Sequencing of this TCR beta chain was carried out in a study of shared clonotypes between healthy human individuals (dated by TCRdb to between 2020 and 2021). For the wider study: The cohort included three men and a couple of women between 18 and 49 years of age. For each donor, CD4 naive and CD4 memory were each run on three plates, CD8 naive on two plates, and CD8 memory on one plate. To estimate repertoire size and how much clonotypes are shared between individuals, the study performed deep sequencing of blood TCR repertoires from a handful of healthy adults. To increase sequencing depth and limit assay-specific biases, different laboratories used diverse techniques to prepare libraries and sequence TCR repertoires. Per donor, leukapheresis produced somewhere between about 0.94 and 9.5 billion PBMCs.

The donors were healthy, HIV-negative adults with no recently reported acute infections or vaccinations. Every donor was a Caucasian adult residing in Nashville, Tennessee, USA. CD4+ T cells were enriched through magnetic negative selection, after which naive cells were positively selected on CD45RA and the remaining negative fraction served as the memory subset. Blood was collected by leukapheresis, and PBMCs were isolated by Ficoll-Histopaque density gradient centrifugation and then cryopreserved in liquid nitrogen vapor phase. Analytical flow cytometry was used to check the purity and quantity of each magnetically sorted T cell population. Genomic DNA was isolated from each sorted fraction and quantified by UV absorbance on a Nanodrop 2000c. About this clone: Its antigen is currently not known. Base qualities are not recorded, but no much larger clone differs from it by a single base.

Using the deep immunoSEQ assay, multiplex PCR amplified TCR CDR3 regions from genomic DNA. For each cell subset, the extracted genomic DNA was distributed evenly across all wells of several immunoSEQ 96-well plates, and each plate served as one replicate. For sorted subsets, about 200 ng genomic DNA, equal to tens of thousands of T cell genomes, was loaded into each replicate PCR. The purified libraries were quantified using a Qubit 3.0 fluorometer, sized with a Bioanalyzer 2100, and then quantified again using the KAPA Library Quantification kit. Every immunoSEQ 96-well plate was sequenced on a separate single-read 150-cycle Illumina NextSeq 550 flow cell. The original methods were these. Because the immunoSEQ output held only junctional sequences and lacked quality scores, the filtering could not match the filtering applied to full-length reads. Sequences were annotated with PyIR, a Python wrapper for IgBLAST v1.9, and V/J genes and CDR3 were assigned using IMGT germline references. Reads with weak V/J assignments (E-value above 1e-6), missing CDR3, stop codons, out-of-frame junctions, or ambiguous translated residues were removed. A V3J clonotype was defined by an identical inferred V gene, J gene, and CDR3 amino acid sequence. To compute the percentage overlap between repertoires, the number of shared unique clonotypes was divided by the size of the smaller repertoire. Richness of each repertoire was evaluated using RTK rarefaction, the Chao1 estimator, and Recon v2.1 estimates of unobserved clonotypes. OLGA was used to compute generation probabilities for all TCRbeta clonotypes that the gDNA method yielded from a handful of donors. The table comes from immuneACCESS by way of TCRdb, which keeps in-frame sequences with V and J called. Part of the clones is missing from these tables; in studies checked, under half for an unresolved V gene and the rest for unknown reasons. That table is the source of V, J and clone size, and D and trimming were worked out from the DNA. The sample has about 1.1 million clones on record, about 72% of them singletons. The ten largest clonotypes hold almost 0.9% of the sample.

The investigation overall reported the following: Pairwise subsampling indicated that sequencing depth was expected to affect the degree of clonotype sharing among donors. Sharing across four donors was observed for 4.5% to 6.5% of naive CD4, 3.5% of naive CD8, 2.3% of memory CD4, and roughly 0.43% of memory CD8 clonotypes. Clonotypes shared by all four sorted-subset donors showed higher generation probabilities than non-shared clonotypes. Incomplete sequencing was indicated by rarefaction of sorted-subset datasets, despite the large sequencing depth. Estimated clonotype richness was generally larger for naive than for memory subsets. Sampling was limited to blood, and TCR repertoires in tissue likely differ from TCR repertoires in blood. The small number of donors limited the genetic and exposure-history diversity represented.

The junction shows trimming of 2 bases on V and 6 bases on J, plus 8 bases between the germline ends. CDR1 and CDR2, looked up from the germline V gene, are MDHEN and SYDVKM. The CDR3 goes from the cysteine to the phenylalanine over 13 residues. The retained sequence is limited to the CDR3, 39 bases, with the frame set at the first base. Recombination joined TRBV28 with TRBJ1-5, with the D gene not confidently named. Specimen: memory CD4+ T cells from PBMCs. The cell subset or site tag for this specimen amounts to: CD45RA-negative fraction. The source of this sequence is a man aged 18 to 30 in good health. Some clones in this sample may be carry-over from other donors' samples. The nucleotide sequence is TGTGCCAGCAGTTTAGAGGAGGGTCAGCCCCAGCATTTT. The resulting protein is CASSLEEGQPQHF. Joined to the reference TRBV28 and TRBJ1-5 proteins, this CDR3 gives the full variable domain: DVKVTQSSRYLVKRTGEKVFLECVQDMDHENMFWYRQDPGLGLRLIYFSYDVKMKEKGDIPEGYSVSREKKERFSLILESASTNQTSMYLCASSLEEGQPQHFGDGTRLSIL.